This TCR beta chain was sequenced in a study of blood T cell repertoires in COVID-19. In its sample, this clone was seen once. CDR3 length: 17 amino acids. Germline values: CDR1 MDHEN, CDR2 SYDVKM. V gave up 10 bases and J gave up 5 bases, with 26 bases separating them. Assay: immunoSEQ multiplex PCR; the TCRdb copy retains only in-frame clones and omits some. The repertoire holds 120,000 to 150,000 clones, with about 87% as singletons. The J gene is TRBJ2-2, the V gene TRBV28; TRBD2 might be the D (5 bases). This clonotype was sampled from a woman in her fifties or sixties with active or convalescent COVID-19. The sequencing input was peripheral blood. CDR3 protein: CATSSFIVGVGTGELFF. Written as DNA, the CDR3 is TGTGCCACCAGCAGTTTTATCGTCGGGGTCGGTACCGGGGAGCTGTTTTTT. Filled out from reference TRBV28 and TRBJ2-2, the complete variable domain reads DVKVTQSSRYLVKRTGEKVFLECVQDMDHENMFWYRQDPGLGLRLIYFSYDVKMKEKGDIPEGYSVSREKKERFSLILESASTNQTSMYLCATSSFIVGVGTGELFFGEGSRLTVL.